This TCR beta chain was sequenced during a study of shared clonotypes between healthy human individuals. How the authors handled the data: ImmunoSEQ sequences covered only the junction and lacked quality scores; filtering therefore differed. The repertoire was sequenced with immunoSEQ multiplex PCR; TCRdb's copy has only in-frame clones and lacks some. V, J and clone size reflect that table, while D and trimming were determined from the DNA. The sample lists 1.4 million or so clones; 97% to 99% were seen once. With regard to this clone: Its antigen is as yet unknown.

V trimming: 4 bases; J trimming: 3 bases; junction bases outside the gene matches: 6. The CDR3 sequence is 15 residues long. The germline CDR1 and CDR2 sequences are SGHDT and YYEEEE. Whole-study findings and limits: Among non-shared clonotypes, generation probabilities were lower than among those shared by all four donors. Incomplete sequencing of sorted subsets was indicated by rarefaction despite large depth.

This TCR derives from a man younger than 45 in good health. The rearrangement uses TRBV5-6 and TRBJ2-7; 11 bases match TRBD2. The specimen sequenced was naive CD4+ T cells sorted from blood. As for subset: CD45RA+ positively selected. DNA for the CDR3: TGTGCCAGCAGCGTCCGACTAGCGGGATTCTACGAGCAGTACTTC. The encoded protein is CASSVRLAGFYEQYF. The whole variable domain, remainder taken from reference TRBV5-6 and TRBJ2-7, is DAGVTQSPTHLIKTRGQQVTLRCSPKSGHDTVSWYQQALGQGPQFIFQYYEEEERQRGNFPDRFSGHQFPNYSSELNVNALLLGDSALYLCASSVRLAGFYEQYFGPGTRLTVT.